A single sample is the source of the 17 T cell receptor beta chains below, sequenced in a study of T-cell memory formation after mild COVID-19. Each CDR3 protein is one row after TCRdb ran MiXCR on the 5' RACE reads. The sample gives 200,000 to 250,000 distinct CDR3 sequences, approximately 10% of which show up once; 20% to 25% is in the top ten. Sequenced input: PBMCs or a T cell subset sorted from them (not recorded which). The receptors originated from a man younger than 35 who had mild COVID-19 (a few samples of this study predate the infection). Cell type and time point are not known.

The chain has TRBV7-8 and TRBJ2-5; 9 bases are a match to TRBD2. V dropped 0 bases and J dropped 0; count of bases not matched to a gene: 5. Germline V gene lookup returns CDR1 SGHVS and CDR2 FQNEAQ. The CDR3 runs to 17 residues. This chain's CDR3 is CASSLAGLALDQETQYF. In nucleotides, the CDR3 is TGTGCCAGCAGCTTAGCCGGACTAGCGCTGGACCAAGAGACCCAGTACTTC.

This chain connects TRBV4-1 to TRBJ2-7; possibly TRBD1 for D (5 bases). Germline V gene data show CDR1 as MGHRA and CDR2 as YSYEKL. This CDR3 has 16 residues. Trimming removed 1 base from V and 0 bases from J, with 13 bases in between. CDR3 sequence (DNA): TGCGCCAGCAGCCAAGTGTCCCCAGGGATCTCCTACGAGCAGTACTTC. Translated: CASSQVSPGISYEQYF.

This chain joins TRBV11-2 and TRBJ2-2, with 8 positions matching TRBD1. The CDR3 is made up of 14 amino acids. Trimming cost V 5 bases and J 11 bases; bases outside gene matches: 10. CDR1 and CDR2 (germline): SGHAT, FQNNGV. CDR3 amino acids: CASSTPSGGGELFF. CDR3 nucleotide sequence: TGTGCCAGCAGCACACCCTCAGGGGGCGGAGAGCTGTTTTTT.

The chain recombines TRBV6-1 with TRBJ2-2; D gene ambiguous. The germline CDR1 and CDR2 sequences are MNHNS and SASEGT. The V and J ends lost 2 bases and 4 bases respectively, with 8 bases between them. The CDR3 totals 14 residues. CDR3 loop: CASSERWTTGELFF. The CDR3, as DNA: TGTGCCAGCAGTGAAAGGTGGACCACCGGGGAGCTGTTTTTT.

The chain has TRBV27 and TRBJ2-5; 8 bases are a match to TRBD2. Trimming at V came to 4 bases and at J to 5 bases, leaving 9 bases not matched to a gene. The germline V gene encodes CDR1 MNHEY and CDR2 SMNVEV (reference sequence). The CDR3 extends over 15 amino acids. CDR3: CASSSPAGAEETQYF. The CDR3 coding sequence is TGTGCCAGCAGTTCCCCAGCGGGGGCGGAGGAGACCCAGTACTTC.

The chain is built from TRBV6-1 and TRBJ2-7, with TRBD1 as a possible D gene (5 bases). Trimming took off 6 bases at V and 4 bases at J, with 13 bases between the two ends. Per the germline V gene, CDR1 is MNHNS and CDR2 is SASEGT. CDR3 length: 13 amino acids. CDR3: CASSGQVGYEQYF. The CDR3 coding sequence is TGTGCCAGCAGCGGACAAGTGGGGTACGAGCAGTACTTC.

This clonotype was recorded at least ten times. The DNA for the CDR3 is TGTGCCAGCGGCGCCAGAAGGGGGGCAAACTACGAGCAGTACTTC. Protein sequence: CASGARRGANYEQYF. The V gene is TRBV7-2, the J gene TRBJ2-7; either TRBD1 or TRBD2 may supply D (6 bases each). The germline V and J ends were trimmed by 8 bases and 3 bases, with 20 bases remaining between them. The CDR3 is 15 amino acids. CDR1 is SGHTA, CDR2 FQGNSA, per germline.

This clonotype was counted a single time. The CDR3 sequence is CASSPAVLAGNTIYF. The DNA for the CDR3 is TGTGCCAGCAGCCCCGCCGTCCTCGCTGGAAACACCATATATTTT. This chain links TRBV28 with TRBJ1-3, with D unresolved. V gave up 6 bases and J gave up 2 bases, with 14 bases separating them. The germline gives CDR1 MDHEN, CDR2 SYDVKM. The CDR3 has 15 amino acids.

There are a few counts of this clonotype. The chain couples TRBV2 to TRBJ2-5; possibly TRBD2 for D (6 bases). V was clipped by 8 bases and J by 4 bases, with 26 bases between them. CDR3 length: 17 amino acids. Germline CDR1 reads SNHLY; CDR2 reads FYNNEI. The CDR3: CASFGEDSRRVGETQYF. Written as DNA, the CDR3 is TGTGCCAGCTTCGGGGAGGACTCCCGGAGGGTGGGAGAGACCCAGTACTTC.

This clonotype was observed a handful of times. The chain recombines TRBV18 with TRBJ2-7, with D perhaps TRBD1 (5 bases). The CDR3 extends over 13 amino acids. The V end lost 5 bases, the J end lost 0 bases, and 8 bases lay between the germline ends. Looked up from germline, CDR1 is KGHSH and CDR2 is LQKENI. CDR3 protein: CASSDGHSYEQYV. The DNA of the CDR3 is TGTGCCAGCTCAGACGGACACTCCTACGAGCAGTACGTC.

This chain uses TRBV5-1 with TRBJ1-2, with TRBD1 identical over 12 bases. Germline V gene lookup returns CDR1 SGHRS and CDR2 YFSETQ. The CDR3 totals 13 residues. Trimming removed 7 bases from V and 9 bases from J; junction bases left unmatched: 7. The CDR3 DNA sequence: TGCGCCAGCGGCGGGACAGGGGGCGATAGCTACACCTTC. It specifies CASGGTGGDSYTF. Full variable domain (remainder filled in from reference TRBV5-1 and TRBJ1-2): KAGVTQTPRYLIKTRGQQVTLSCSPISGHRSVSWYQQTPGQGLQFLFEYFSETQRNKGNFPGRFSGRQFSNSRSEMNVSTLELGDSALYLCASGGTGGDSYTFGSGTRLTVV.

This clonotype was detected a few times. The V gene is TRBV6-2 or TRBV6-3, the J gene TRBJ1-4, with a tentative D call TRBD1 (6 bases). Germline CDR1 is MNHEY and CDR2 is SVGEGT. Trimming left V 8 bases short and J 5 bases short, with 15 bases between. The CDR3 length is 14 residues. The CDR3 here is CASGPGTPNEKLFF. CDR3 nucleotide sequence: TGTGCCAGCGGGCCCGGGACACCGAATGAAAAACTGTTTTTT.

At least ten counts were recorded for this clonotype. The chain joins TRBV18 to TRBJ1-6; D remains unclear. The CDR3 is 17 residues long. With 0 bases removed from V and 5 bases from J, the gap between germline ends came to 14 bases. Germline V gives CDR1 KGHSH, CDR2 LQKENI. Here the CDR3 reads CASSPPNSDLNNSPLHF. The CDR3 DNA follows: TGTGCCAGCTCACCACCGAATTCAGATTTGAATAATTCACCCCTCCACTTT.

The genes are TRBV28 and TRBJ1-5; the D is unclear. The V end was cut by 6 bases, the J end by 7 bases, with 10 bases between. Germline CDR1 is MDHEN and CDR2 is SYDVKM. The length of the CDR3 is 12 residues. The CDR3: CASSLWSQPQHF. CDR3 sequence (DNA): TGTGCCAGCAGCCTTTGGAGCCAGCCCCAGCATTTT.

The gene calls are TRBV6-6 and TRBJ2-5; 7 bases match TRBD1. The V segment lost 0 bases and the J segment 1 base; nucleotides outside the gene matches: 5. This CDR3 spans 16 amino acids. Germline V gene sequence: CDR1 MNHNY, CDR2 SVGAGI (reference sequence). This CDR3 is CASSYSPGQPQETQYF. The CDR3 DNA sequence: TGTGCCAGCAGTTACTCGCCGGGACAGCCCCAAGAGACCCAGTACTTC.

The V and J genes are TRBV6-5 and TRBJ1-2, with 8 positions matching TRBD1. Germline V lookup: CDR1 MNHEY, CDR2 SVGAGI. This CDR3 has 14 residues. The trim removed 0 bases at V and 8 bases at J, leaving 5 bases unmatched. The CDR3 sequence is CASSYSTRGRGYTF. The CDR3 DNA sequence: TGTGCCAGCAGTTACTCTACCAGGGGGCGCGGCTACACCTTC.

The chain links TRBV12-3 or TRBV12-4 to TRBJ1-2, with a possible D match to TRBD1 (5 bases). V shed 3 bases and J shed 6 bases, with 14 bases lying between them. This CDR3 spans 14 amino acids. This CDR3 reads CASSFFQGTDGYTF. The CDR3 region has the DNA TGTGCCAGCAGTTTTTTCCAGGGAACAGATGGCTACACCTTC.